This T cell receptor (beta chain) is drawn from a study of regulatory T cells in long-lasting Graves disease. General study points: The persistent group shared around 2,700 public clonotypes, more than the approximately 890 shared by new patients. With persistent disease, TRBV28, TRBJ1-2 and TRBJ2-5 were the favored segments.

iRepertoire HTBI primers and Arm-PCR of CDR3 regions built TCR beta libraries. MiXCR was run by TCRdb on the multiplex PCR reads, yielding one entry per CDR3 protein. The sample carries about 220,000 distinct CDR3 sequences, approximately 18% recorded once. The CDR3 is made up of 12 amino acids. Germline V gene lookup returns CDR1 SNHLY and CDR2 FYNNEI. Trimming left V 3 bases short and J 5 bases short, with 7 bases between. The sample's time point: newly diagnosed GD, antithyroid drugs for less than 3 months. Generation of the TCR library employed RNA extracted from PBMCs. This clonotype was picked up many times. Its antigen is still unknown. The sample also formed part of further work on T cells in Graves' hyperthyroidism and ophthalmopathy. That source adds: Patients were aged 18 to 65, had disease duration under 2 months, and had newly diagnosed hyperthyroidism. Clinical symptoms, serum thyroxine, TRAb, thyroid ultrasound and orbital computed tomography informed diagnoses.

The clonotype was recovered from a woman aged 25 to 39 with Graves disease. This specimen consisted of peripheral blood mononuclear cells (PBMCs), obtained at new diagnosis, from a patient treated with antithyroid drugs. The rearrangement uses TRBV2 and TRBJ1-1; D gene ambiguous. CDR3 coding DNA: TGTGCCAGCAGTGAGGAAGGGACTGAAGCTTTCTTT. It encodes CASSEEGTEAFF.